The next 20 T cell receptor beta chains were all read from a single sample in a study of regulatory T cells in long-lasting Graves disease. TCR beta libraries were built with iRepertoire HTBI primers and Arm-PCR of CDR3 regions. TCRdb fed the multiplex PCR reads into MiXCR, producing one record per CDR3 protein. This sample has about 540,000 distinct CDR3 sequences; around an eighth occur once, and the top ten carry about 10%. Specified time point: newly diagnosed GD, antithyroid drugs for less than 3 months. The TCR library used RNA extracted from PBMCs. This sample was also put to use in a study of T cells in Graves' hyperthyroidism and ophthalmopathy.

Sequencing was performed on peripheral blood mononuclear cells (PBMCs), taken at new diagnosis, from a patient treated with antithyroid drugs. Receptor source: a man aged 25 to 40 with Graves disease.

A few counts support this clonotype. A read error may be the cause here, since a much bigger clone is one base away. This chain joins TRBV6-2 or TRBV6-3 and TRBJ2-3, with TRBD2 identical over 12 bases. This CDR3 contains 15 residues. Germline V gene lookup returns CDR1 MNHEY and CDR2 SVGEGT. This CDR3 is CASTKTSGSRDTQYF. CDR3 DNA: TGTGCCAGCACTAAGACTAGCGGGAGCAGAGATACGCAGTATTTT.

In its sample, this clonotype was seen many times. The chain is built from TRBV7-9 and TRBJ2-1; TRBD2 is a possible D gene (7 bases). The CDR3 spans 19 residues. CDR1 is SEHNR and CDR2 is FQNEAQ in the germline V gene (reference sequence). Trimming took off 2 bases at V and 9 bases at J, with 29 bases between the two ends. The CDR3 region is CASSLRVVTGGAKAVEQFF. The CDR3 nucleotides read TGTGCCAGCAGCTTACGGGTCGTGACGGGGGGCGCAAAGGCGGTTGAGCAGTTCTTC.

The rearrangement joins TRBV2 to TRBJ2-5; D remains ambiguous. The CDR3 consists of 16 residues. V lost 6 bases, J lost 4 bases, and 21 bases lay in between. Germline CDR1 is SNHLY and CDR2 is FYNNEI. The DNA for the CDR3 is TGTGCCAGCAGCCAAACGGACGGCTCGTGGGGAGAGACCCAGTACTTC. Translating gives CASSQTDGSWGETQYF.

In its sample, this clonotype was seen many times. The CDR3 sequence is CASSQEGRVSEAFF. The CDR3 nucleotides are TGTGCCAGCAGTCAAGAGGGGCGTGTTAGTGAAGCTTTCTTT. The rearrangement uses TRBV2 and TRBJ1-1; TRBD1 might be the D (5 bases). CDR1 SNHLY and CDR2 FYNNEI come from the germline V gene. Deletions cut 5 bases from V and 7 bases from J, with 17 bases between. The CDR3 has 14 amino acids.

A note on this clonotype: A far larger clone is one nucleotide away, so this likely arose from a read error. This chain uses TRBV5-1 with TRBJ2-7; 9 bases fit TRBD1. J lost 7 bases, V lost 4 bases, and 12 bases had no gene match. The CDR3 runs to 15 residues. Germline-derived CDR1 and CDR2 are SGHRS and YFSETQ. CDR3 protein: CASSADRGSYNEQYF. DNA of the CDR3: TGCGCCAGCAGCGCGGACAGGGGCTCCTACAATGAGCAGTACTTC.

At least ten counts were recorded for this clonotype. The rearrangement uses TRBV6-1 and TRBJ1-5; 9 nucleotides align to TRBD1. V was clipped by 6 bases and J by 0 bases; unmatched bases: 6. The CDR3 spans 16 residues. In germline, CDR1 is MNHNS, CDR2 SASEGT. Written as DNA, the CDR3 is TGTGCCAGCAGGCCCGGGACAGGGTATAGCAATCAGCCCCAGCATTTT. This codes for CASRPGTGYSNQPQHF.

This clonotype showed up just a few times. Since a much larger clone is just one base distant, this may be a read error. V usage is TRBV25-1 and J usage is TRBJ2-7; 8 bases map to TRBD1. The V segment lost 4 bases and the J segment 1 base; nucleotides outside the gene matches: 3. CDR1 is MGHDK and CDR2 is SYGVNS in the germline V gene. CDR3 length: 14 amino acids. The chain's CDR3 is CASSGRGQSYEQYF. The CDR3 DNA is TGTGCCAGCAGTGGCAGGGGGCAGTCCTACGAGCAGTACTTC.

This clonotype was picked up a small number of times. This chain connects TRBV6-1 to TRBJ2-7, with D maybe TRBD2 (6 bases). Trimming cost V 6 bases and J 1 base, with 13 bases left between them. The CDR3 contains 14 residues. Per the germline V gene, CDR1 is MNHNS and CDR2 is SASEGT. CDR3 sequence (DNA): TGTGCCAGCAGCGTTCCTAGCGATTCCTACGAGCAGTACTTC. Residues: CASSVPSDSYEQYF.

The chain couples TRBV30 to TRBJ2-7; TRBD1 agrees at 10 bases. Germline values: CDR1 GTSNPN, CDR2 SVGIG (reference sequence). CDR3 length equals 16 residues. After removal of 3 bases from V and 3 bases from J, the junction contained 11 bases not matched to a gene. The CDR3 nucleotides are TGTGCCTGGAGCCCCCGCCCGGGACAGGGGATCTACGAGCAGTACTTC. It translates to CAWSPRPGQGIYEQYF.

The rearrangement uses TRBV6-1 and TRBJ2-7; 14 nucleotides agree with TRBD2. Germline V lookup: CDR1 MNHNS, CDR2 SASEGT. The CDR3 contains 15 residues. J lost 4 bases, V lost 6 bases, and 5 bases had no gene match. CDR3 DNA: TGTGCCAGCAGGGGGACTAGCGGGAGTGAGTACGAGCAGTACTTC. It yields the protein CASRGTSGSEYEQYF.

This clonotype came up many times. The chain employs TRBV7-2 and TRBJ1-3; D gene unclear. With 1 base removed from V and 0 bases from J, the gap between germline ends came to 10 bases. CDR3 length equals 16 residues. Germline V CDR1 and CDR2: SGHTA, FQGNSA. CDR3 nucleotides: TGTGCCAGCAGCTTAGTGAACAGCTACTCTGGAAACACCATATATTTT. Protein sequence: CASSLVNSYSGNTIYF.

This clonotype was seen a few times. V and J are TRBV20-1 and TRBJ2-1; maybe TRBD2 (5 bases). The CDR3 length is 13 residues. Per germline, CDR1 DFQATT and CDR2 SNEGSKA (reference sequence). V gave up 3 bases and J gave up 2 bases, with 8 bases separating them. CDR3 region: CSARDSPYNEQFF. The CDR3 DNA sequence: TGCAGTGCTAGGGACTCCCCCTACAATGAGCAGTTCTTC.

V usage is TRBV19 and J usage is TRBJ1-5; 7 bases are a match to TRBD1. This CDR3 contains 14 residues. Germline assignment: CDR1 LNHDA and CDR2 SQIVND (reference sequence). The ends lost 6 bases at V and 5 bases at J; junction bases unmatched: 7. The CDR3 sequence is CASSPGQPYQPQHF. CDR3 sequence (DNA): TGTGCCAGTAGCCCGGGACAGCCTTATCAGCCCCAGCATTTT.

This clonotype was observed once. The CDR3 loop is CASSQEVRPSGGSYNEQFF. The CDR3 DNA reads as TGTGCCAGCAGCCAAGAAGTCCGCCCCAGCGGAGGCTCCTACAATGAGCAGTTCTTC. The chain couples TRBV5-5 to TRBJ2-1, with D possibly TRBD2 on 5 matching bases. This CDR3 is 19 amino acids long. The germline CDR1 and CDR2 sequences are SGHKS and YYEKEE (reference sequence). The germline V and J ends were trimmed by 4 bases and 0 bases, with 23 bases remaining between them.

This clonotype was counted only a few times. The rearrangement links TRBV5-1 to TRBJ1-1; 8 positions agree with TRBD1. Per the germline V gene, CDR1 is SGHRS and CDR2 is YFSETQ. V lost 3 bases to trimming and J lost 3 bases; unmatched junction nucleotides: 4. The CDR3 extends over 14 amino acids. The CDR3 loop is CASSSTGEDTEAFF. The CDR3 DNA reads TGCGCCAGCAGCTCGACAGGGGAGGACACTGAAGCTTTCTTT.

V is TRBV25-1 and J is TRBJ2-2; TRBD1 or TRBD2 may be the D gene (5 bases each). The germline gives CDR1 MGHDK, CDR2 SYGVNS. The CDR3 is 17 residues long. V dropped 0 bases and J dropped 0 bases, with 11 bases sitting between them. The CDR3 coding sequence is TGTGCCAGCAGTGAATATAGACGGGGCACGAACACCGGGGAGCTGTTTTTT. Protein sequence: CASSEYRRGTNTGELFF.

This clonotype was detected ten times or more. The CDR3 loop reads CASSSMKGGAFF. CDR3 coding DNA: TGTGCCAGCAGTTCCATGAAGGGGGGGGCTTTCTTT. The V gene is TRBV7-9, the J gene TRBJ1-1, with a weak D call TRBD1 (6 bases). From germline, CDR1 is SEHNR and CDR2 FQNEAQ (reference sequence). The CDR3 has 12 amino acids. V was clipped by 6 bases and J by 11 bases, with 16 bases between them.

This clonotype was found many times. The DNA of the CDR3 is TGCGCCAGCAGCTTGGCGGGATGGACAGATACGCAGTATTTT. Translating gives CASSLAGWTDTQYF. The chain uses TRBV5-1 and TRBJ2-3, with D maybe TRBD2 (5 bases). V was pared by 0 bases and J by 3 bases, with 8 bases between. CDR1 is SGHRS, CDR2 YFSETQ, per germline. The CDR3 runs 14 residues.

This clonotype was observed at least ten times. The genes are TRBV12-3 or TRBV12-4 and TRBJ2-6; no clear D. CDR3 length: 16 amino acids. Trimming took off 2 bases at V and 4 bases at J, with 12 bases between the two ends. The CDR3 nucleotides are TGTGCCAGCAGTTTATTCGGCATTTCCGGGGCCAACGTCCTGACTTTC. Translated: CASSLFGISGANVLTF.

This clonotype was detected only a few times. The J gene is TRBJ1-2, the V gene TRBV20-1, with a tentative D call TRBD1 (5 bases). The CDR3 runs 15 residues. V was pared by 5 bases and J by 1 base, with 17 bases between. Germline V gene lookup returns CDR1 DFQATT and CDR2 SNEGSKA (reference sequence). The CDR3 coding sequence is TGCAGTGCTCTACAATGGGGCGCGAATAACTATGGCTACACCTTC. Translated: CSALQWGANNYGYTF.